The source of this T cell receptor (beta chain) is a study of blood T cells in healthy people across ages. Combining a sample-barcoded 5' primer with a J-beta primer mix, a second PCR ran for roughly 6 to 12 cycles. Each sample provided no less than 2.5 million CDR3-containing paired-end reads. TCRdb redid the calling of the 5' RACE reads with MiXCR, one entry per CDR3 protein. The table has some 780,000 distinct CDR3 sequences, approximately 53% seen once; the top ten hold around 25%. V shed 3 bases and J shed 9 bases, with 15 bases lying between them. The CDR3 covers 13 residues. CDR1 and CDR2 from the germline V gene are LGHDT and YNNKEL (reference sequence). A minimum of 6 million PBMCs was isolated per sample.

This sequence originates from a middle-aged man in good health. The sample taken for sequencing was blood. The genes are TRBV3-1 and TRBJ2-7; D gene ambiguous. CDR3 in DNA: TGTGCCAGCAGCCACATCACGGTGGGCGGGCAGTACTTC. Encoded protein: CASSHITVGGQYF.